These 25 T cell receptor beta chains share one sample of origin, sequenced in a study of T cells in Graves' hyperthyroidism and ophthalmopathy. TCR beta CDR3 region amplification was performed from RNA transcripts. Using the HTBI primer set, a first-round RT-PCR was run on the TCR CDR3. Via MiXCR, TCRdb re-called the multiplex PCR reads, giving one row per CDR3 protein. Of more than 550,000 distinct CDR3 sequences in the sample, 15% to 20% were seen once. The sequencing input was blood. The receptors here all came from a woman aged 50 to 65 with Graves' hyperthyroidism that later progressed to Graves' ophthalmopathy.

This sequence joins TRBV4-1 and TRBJ2-3; 8 positions match TRBD2. In germline, CDR1 is MGHRA, CDR2 YSYEKL. J lost 10 bases, V lost 1 base, and 10 bases had no gene match. The CDR3 is made up of 15 amino acids. The CDR3 loop reads CASSQGNSGVNAQYF. The CDR3 DNA reads as TGCGCCAGCAGCCAAGGAAATAGCGGGGTCAATGCGCAGTATTTT.

At least ten counts were recorded for this clonotype. CDR3 in DNA: TGTGCCAGCAGTTTATATTTAGTAACTAGCACAGATACGCAGTATTTT. Amino acid sequence: CASSLYLVTSTDTQYF. The rearrangement uses TRBV27 and TRBJ2-3, with D unresolved. The CDR3 is made up of 16 amino acids. Germline lookup yields CDR1 MNHEY and CDR2 SMNVEV (reference sequence). Trimming left V 1 base short and J 0 bases short, with 11 bases between.

In this sample, this clonotype turned up a few times. The chain employs TRBV4-1 and TRBJ1-2, with TRBD1 as a possible D gene (6 bases). V lost 1 base to trimming and J lost 0 bases, with 15 bases between them. The CDR3 loop spans 17 amino acids. Looked up from germline, CDR1 is MGHRA and CDR2 is YSYEKL. CDR3 in amino acids: CASSQVMGTSPNYGYTF. In DNA form, the CDR3 reads TGCGCCAGCAGCCAAGTGATGGGGACAAGTCCTAACTATGGCTACACCTTC.

The table lists this clonotype with a few counts. This chain links TRBV18 with TRBJ1-1, with a tentative D call TRBD1 (6 bases). V was clipped by 3 bases and J by 3 bases, with 29 bases between them. The CDR3 length is 20 residues. Germline lookup yields CDR1 KGHSH and CDR2 LQKENI. For the CDR3, the DNA is TGTGCCAGCTCACCGTCTAATATTGGGGGGCGCGCTACAGCGTACACTGAAGCTTTCTTT. It codes for CASSPSNIGGRATAYTEAFF.

The gene calls are TRBV19 and TRBJ1-1; no reliable D call. The CDR3 length is 14 residues. The V gene lost 5 bases and the J gene lost 3 bases, with 13 bases spanning the gap. The V gene's germline CDR1 is LNHDA and CDR2 SQIVND (reference sequence). CDR3 DNA sequence: TGTGCCAGTAGTCCGGGTCGACGGGACACTGAAGCTTTCTTT. This translates into CASSPGRRDTEAFF.

This clonotype has ten or more counts. The gene calls are TRBV2 and TRBJ2-7, with D hard to call. V was cut by 3 bases and J by 1 base, with 7 bases left in between. The germline CDR1 and CDR2 sequences are SNHLY and FYNNEI. The CDR3 length is 13 residues. CDR3: CASSEPLSYEQYF. As DNA, the CDR3 is TGTGCCAGCAGTGAGCCCCTTTCCTACGAGCAGTACTTC.

This rearrangement joins TRBV10-3 to TRBJ1-3; tentative D call: TRBD1 (5 bases). Germline CDR1 ENHRY, CDR2 SYGVKD. The V end lost 6 bases, the J end lost 5 bases, and 11 bases lay between the germline ends. This CDR3 has 13 amino acids. The CDR3 region has the DNA TGTGCCATCAGCGGGGACGGAAGAAACACCATATATTTT. Protein: CAISGDGRNTIYF.

This clonotype was counted ten times or more. This chain connects TRBV3-1 to TRBJ2-1; D is unclear. V dropped 0 bases and J dropped 6 bases, with 15 bases sitting between them. The CDR3 is 16 amino acids. Germline values: CDR1 LGHDT, CDR2 YNNKEL (reference sequence). The CDR3 region is CASSQDLPRLGNEQFF. The CDR3 nucleotides are TGTGCCAGCAGCCAAGACTTGCCGCGTCTAGGCAATGAGCAGTTCTTC.

The CDR3 region is CASSQRGSGATDTQYF. The CDR3 coding sequence is TGCGCCAGCAGCCAAAGAGGTAGCGGGGCCACAGATACGCAGTATTTT. The V call is TRBV4-1, the J call TRBJ2-3; 8 nucleotides agree with TRBD2. Germline V gene data show CDR1 as MGHRA and CDR2 as YSYEKL. The V and J ends lost 2 bases and 2 bases, in that order; junction bases with no gene match: 6. The CDR3 has 16 residues.

This clonotype was counted many times. Sequence at one end of the junction differs from germline and may be a read error. The rearrangement uses TRBV2 and TRBJ1-2; 9 bases are shared with TRBD1. The V gene's germline CDR1 is SNHLY and CDR2 FYNNEI. The CDR3 consists of 17 residues. CDR3 nucleotides: TGTGCCAGCAGGGAAGGCGGCGGGACAGGGCGCAACTATGGCTACACCTTC. It translates to CASREGGGTGRNYGYTF. Using reference TRBV2 and TRBJ1-2 for the parts outside the CDR3, the full variable domain is EPEVTQTPSHQVTQMGQEVILRCVPISNHLYFYWYRQILGQKVEFLVSFYNNEISEKSEIFDDQFSVERPDGSNFTLKIRSTKLEDSAMYFCASREGGGTGRNYGYTFGSGTRLTVV.

This clonotype came up many times. V gene TRBV29-1 combines with J gene TRBJ1-5; D gene uncertain. The CDR3 totals 13 residues. V dropped 4 bases and J dropped 6 bases, with 13 bases sitting between them. In germline, CDR1 is SQVTM, CDR2 ANQGSEA. The CDR3 nucleotides are TGCAGCGTTGGAGAGGGTTTAGGTCAGCCCCAGCATTTT. It codes for CSVGEGLGQPQHF. The variable domain in full, completed from reference TRBV29-1 and TRBJ1-5, reads SAVISQKPSRDICQRGTSLTIQCQVDSQVTMMFWYRQQPGQSLTLIATANQGSEATYESGFVIDKFPISRPNLTFSTLTVSNMSPEDSSIYLCSVGEGLGQPQHFGDGTRLSIL.

In nucleotides, the CDR3 is TGCAGCGTTGAATGGGGGATAGGGATTAAAGGCACTGAAGCTTTCTTT. This sequence encodes CSVEWGIGIKGTEAFF. V usage is TRBV29-1 and J usage is TRBJ1-1; D perhaps matches TRBD1 (5 bases). Per germline, CDR1 SQVTM and CDR2 ANQGSEA. V gave up 2 bases and J gave up 4 bases, with 20 bases separating them. This CDR3 is built from 16 residues.

The V gene is TRBV27, the J gene TRBJ2-5; possible D gene TRBD2, 5 bases. V lost 2 bases, J lost 1 base, and 8 bases lay in between. The CDR3 is 14 residues long. In germline, CDR1 is MNHEY, CDR2 SMNVEV (reference sequence). CDR3 sequence (DNA): TGTGCCAGCAGTTTACAGCGGAGCCAAGAGACCCAGTACTTC. Translating gives CASSLQRSQETQYF.

This clonotype was picked up many times. The J gene is TRBJ1-2, the V gene TRBV5-1, with D uncertain. The CDR3 sequence is 14 residues long. The germline V gene has CDR1 SGHRS and CDR2 YFSETQ. V lost 4 bases, J lost 7 bases, and 17 bases lay in between. The CDR3 DNA reads TGCGCCAGCAGCCCGGCTGGATCCCCCTCTGGCTACACCTTC. Its translation is CASSPAGSPSGYTF. The variable domain in full, with the rest retrieved from reference TRBV5-1 and TRBJ1-2, is KAGVTQTPRYLIKTRGQQVTLSCSPISGHRSVSWYQQTPGQGLQFLFEYFSETQRNKGNFPGRFSGRQFSNSRSEMNVSTLELGDSALYLCASSPAGSPSGYTFGSGTRLTVV.

As for this clonotype: Mismatch with germline at one junction end may stem from a read error. The gene calls are TRBV3-1 and TRBJ1-2; TRBD1 matches at 9 bases. The CDR3 is 14 amino acids. CDR1 is LGHDT and CDR2 is YNNKEL in the germline V gene (reference sequence). CDR3 protein: CVSAPGQGTYGYTF. The CDR3 region has the DNA TGTGTCAGCGCACCGGGACAGGGTACCTATGGCTACACCTTC. Combining the CDR3 with reference TRBV3-1 and TRBJ1-2 gives the whole variable domain DTAVSQTPKYLVTQMGNDKSIKCEQNLGHDTMYWYKQDSKKFLKIMFSYNNKELIINETVPNRFSPKSPDKAHLNLHINSLELGDSAVYFCVSAPGQGTYGYTFGSGTRLTVV.

This clonotype came up a few times. This chain links TRBV28 with TRBJ1-2; 9 bases are shared with TRBD1. The J segment lost 6 bases and the V segment lost 4 bases, leaving 6 bases of the junction unmatched. Germline CDR1 is MDHEN and CDR2 is SYDVKM. The CDR3 totals 14 residues. This CDR3 reads CASSYSGTGNGYTF. As DNA, the CDR3 is TGTGCCAGCAGTTATAGTGGGACAGGGAATGGCTACACCTTC.

This clonotype was counted at least ten times. The chain recombines TRBV2 with TRBJ1-2, with 8 positions matching TRBD1. The CDR3 runs to 13 residues. The junction had 11 bases not matched to a gene; V was cut back by 9 bases and J by 8 bases. From germline, CDR1 is SNHLY and CDR2 FYNNEI. CDR3 nucleotide sequence: TGTGCCAGACCGGGACAGGACGCGTTGGGCTACACCTTC. Protein sequence: CARPGQDALGYTF.

This clonotype has a handful of counts. V gene TRBV7-2 combines with J gene TRBJ1-2; D possibly corresponds to TRBD1 (6 bases). V dropped 5 bases and J dropped 6 bases, with 13 bases sitting between them. CDR3 size: 13 residues. Germline lookup yields CDR1 SGHTA and CDR2 FQGNSA. The CDR3 DNA follows: TGTGCCAGCAGCCAACAGGGTGTCGATGGCTACACCTTC. Translated, it gives CASSQQGVDGYTF.

This clonotype appeared many times. J is TRBJ1-6 and V is TRBV11-2, with D unresolved. The V gene's germline CDR1 is SGHAT and CDR2 FQNNGV. The V gene lost 1 base and the J gene lost 2 bases, with 12 bases spanning the gap. This CDR3 has 17 amino acids. The CDR3 DNA reads as TGTGCCAGCAGCTTAGGAGCGGACGGACCCTATAATTCACCCCTCCACTTT. Residues: CASSLGADGPYNSPLHF.

The chain recombines TRBV4-1 with TRBJ2-7; the D is unclear. This CDR3 contains 16 residues. The ends were cut back, 0 bases at V and 3 bases at J, with 15 bases in the middle. In germline, CDR1 is MGHRA, CDR2 YSYEKL. CDR3 in DNA: TGCGCCAGCAGCCAAGATTTCGTCAGCAAGGGCTACGAGCAGTACTTC. It codes for CASSQDFVSKGYEQYF.

This clonotype was observed a handful of times. V usage is TRBV6-1 and J usage is TRBJ1-2; 9 bases map to TRBD1. CDR3 length: 13 amino acids. Trimming removed 6 bases from V and 6 bases from J; junction bases left unmatched: 5. Germline V gives CDR1 MNHNS, CDR2 SASEGT. CDR3 nucleotide sequence: TGTGCCAGCAGGGTCCGGGACAGGGATGGCTACACCTTC. It is translated as CASRVRDRDGYTF.

The chain couples TRBV18 to TRBJ2-6; TRBD1 is a possible D gene (6 bases). Per germline, CDR1 KGHSH and CDR2 LQKENI. Between the trimmed V and J ends, which lost 2 bases and 2 bases, there was a span of 10 bases. The length of the CDR3 is 16 residues. CDR3 in DNA: TGTGCCAGCTCACCAAGACAGGATACTGGGGCCAACGTCCTGACTTTC. As protein: CASSPRQDTGANVLTF.

This clonotype was found a few times. The gene calls are TRBV6-1 and TRBJ2-3; D is ambiguous. CDR1 and CDR2 (germline): MNHNS, SASEGT. V lost 10 bases and J 4 bases, leaving 6 bases between the germline ends. This CDR3 comprises 10 residues. CDR3 protein: CATWADTQYF. The CDR3 DNA reads as TGTGCCACCTGGGCAGATACGCAGTATTTT.

The chain links TRBV27 to TRBJ1-5; no definite D call. Trimming took off 7 bases at V and 3 bases at J, with 19 bases between the two ends. The CDR3 runs 16 residues. The V gene's germline CDR1 is MNHEY and CDR2 SMNVEV (reference sequence). The CDR3 reads CASTSSSKQINQPQHF. CDR3 sequence (DNA): TGTGCCAGCACCTCCTCATCGAAACAGATCAATCAGCCCCAGCATTTT.

The V call is TRBV19, the J call TRBJ2-5; D gene unclear. V was trimmed by 3 bases and J by 2 bases, leaving 13 bases between them. CDR3 length: 15 amino acids. Germline assignment: CDR1 LNHDA and CDR2 SQIVND (reference sequence). CDR3: CASSIPRAEQETQYF. CDR3 bases: TGTGCCAGTAGTATCCCTCGGGCAGAACAAGAGACCCAGTACTTC.